The 9 T cell receptor beta chains reported below all come from one sample, sequenced in a study of spatial heterogeneity in lung cancer. Described time point: sample taken at primary tumor resection. TCRdb analysed the 5' RACE reads with MiXCR anew, one entry per CDR3 protein. The sample records about 1,600 distinct CDR3 sequences, 5.3% being singletons. The material was normal lung tissue next to the tumor, obtained at surgery. All receptors come from a female donor with early-stage non-small cell lung cancer.

This clonotype is judged medium-sized. The genes are TRBV10-2 and TRBJ2-3, with TRBD1 matching over 9 bases. Germline CDR1 and CDR2: WSHSY and SAAADI. The CDR3 covers 14 residues. The junction had 8 bases not matched to a gene; V was cut back by 7 bases and J by 6 bases. The CDR3 is CASTKTGGSDTQYF. The CDR3 DNA sequence: TGCGCCAGCACTAAAACAGGGGGCTCCGATACGCAGTATTTT.

The rearrangement links TRBV18 to TRBJ2-7; 8 bases are shared with TRBD1. Germline CDR1 and CDR2: KGHSH and LQKENI. This CDR3 is built from 14 residues. The V segment lost 3 bases and the J segment 6 bases; nucleotides outside the gene matches: 7. Written as DNA, the CDR3 is TGTGCCAGCTCACCGCAGGGGGCGTGGGGCGAGCAGTACTTC. Translation gives CASSPQGAWGEQYF.

This clonotype is labeled large. This chain links TRBV19 with TRBJ2-5, with 12 bases matching TRBD1. In germline, CDR1 is LNHDA, CDR2 SQIVND (reference sequence). This CDR3 contains 18 residues. V dropped 2 bases and J dropped 2; count of bases not matched to a gene: 9. The CDR3 nucleotides are TGTGCCAGTAGTATAACCGGGACAGGGGGCGCAGGACAAGAGACCCAGTACTTC. It is translated as CASSITGTGGAGQETQYF.

By sample share, this clonotype is medium-sized. This chain connects TRBV7-2 to TRBJ1-1; D perhaps matches TRBD1 (5 bases). Germline-derived CDR1 and CDR2 are SGHTA and FQGNSA. This CDR3 comprises 13 residues. Trimming took off 6 bases at V and 1 base at J, with 9 bases between the two ends. CDR3 DNA sequence: TGTGCCAGCAGAGAGGGACCGAACACTGAAGCTTTCTTT. Translated, it gives CASREGPNTEAFF.

This clonotype ranks as medium-sized (0.01 to 0.1%). The chain carries TRBV20-1 and TRBJ2-7, with a weak D call TRBD2 (6 bases). The CDR3 has 15 residues. Germline-derived CDR1 and CDR2 are DFQATT and SNEGSKA (reference sequence). V was clipped by 5 bases and J by 0 bases, with 17 bases between them. The CDR3 DNA reads TGCAGTGCTGCTATGTTAGCGGCGGGCTCCTACGAGCAGTACTTC. Translated: CSAAMLAAGSYEQYF.

This clonotype is termed medium-sized. The CDR3 DNA reads TGTGCCAGCACCCAAGAAGGGGGAAGCTCCTACGAGCAGTACTTC. Translated, it gives CASTQEGGSSYEQYF. This chain uses TRBV6-6 with TRBJ2-7; D might be TRBD1 (6 bases). Trimming removed 7 bases from V and 0 bases from J, with 16 bases in between. Per germline, CDR1 MNHNY and CDR2 SVGAGI (reference sequence). CDR3 length equals 15 residues.

This clonotype is deemed large. This chain links TRBV30 with TRBJ2-7; D is uncertain. V shed 5 bases and J shed 0 bases, with 8 bases lying between them. The germline CDR1 and CDR2 sequences are GTSNPN and SVGIG (reference sequence). This CDR3 comprises 12 residues. CDR3 loop: CAWDISSYEQYF. CDR3 nucleotide sequence: TGTGCCTGGGACATCTCCTCCTACGAGCAGTACTTC.

This clonotype is medium-sized within its sample. The rearrangement links TRBV28 to TRBJ2-3, with D unresolved. This CDR3 is 13 amino acids long. Per the germline V gene, CDR1 is MDHEN and CDR2 is SYDVKM. Trimming took 6 bases from V and 5 from J, leaving 12 bases between them. CDR3 sequence: CASRPTALDTQYF. The CDR3 bases are TGTGCCAGCAGACCCACCGCGCTAGATACGCAGTATTTT.

This clonotype is labeled as large. The V and J genes are TRBV6-1 and TRBJ2-3, with TRBD1 as a possible D gene (7 bases). Trimming took 8 bases from V and 0 from J, leaving 24 bases between them. CDR3 length equals 18 residues. Germline V gene sequence: CDR1 MNHNS, CDR2 SASEGT. The CDR3 sequence is CASSPRGLGLTSTDTQYF. Here the CDR3 DNA reads TGTGCCAGCTCCCCGAGGGGGCTAGGACTAACTAGCACAGATACGCAGTATTTT.